What follows are 10 T cell receptor delta chains derived from one specimen sequenced in a study of γδ T cells in repeated Plasmodium falciparum infection. TCRdb reprocessed the multiplex PCR reads through CATT. Here the sample spans tens of thousands of delta-chain clones, around 1.6% being singletons. Vgamma9/Vdelta2+ and Vdelta2-negative gammadelta T cells were flow-sorted from PBMC for bulk sequencing. Input material: gamma-delta T cells from blood. The receptors stem from a pool of human donors (malaria-infected and uninfected, not separated).

This clone has at least ten counts. The chain couples TRDV1 to TRDJ1; maybe TRDD3 (6 bases). The CDR3 covers 24 residues. Germline-derived CDR1 and CDR2 are TSWWSYY and QGS. Trimming stripped 0 bases from V and 4 bases from J, with 39 bases between. The CDR3 protein is CALGELSNPLHLLGHHKYIDKLIF. CDR3 DNA: TGTGCTCTTGGGGAACTAAGTAACCCGCTACATTTGCTGGGGCATCACAAGTACATCGATAAACTCATCTTT.

This clone was recorded a few times. A far larger clone is one nucleotide away, so this likely arose from a read error. This same CDR3 is encoded by further DNA sequences in the sample. This chain connects TRDV2 to TRDJ1, with D perhaps matching TRDD3 (5 bases). Here the J gene came from matching the DNA to germline, since TCRdb omits it. Germline V gene data show CDR1 as GEAIGNYY and CDR2 as EKD. CDR3 size: 14 residues. Trimming shortened V by 2 bases and J by 2 bases, and 11 bases separated the two germline ends. CDR3 in amino acids: CACDRWGPTDKLIF. In DNA, the CDR3 is TGTGCCTGTGACAGGTGGGGACCTACCGATAAACTCATCTTT.

This clone was observed a handful of times. The protein TCRdb gives is from a much larger clone and does not agree with this DNA's translation at residue 5, likely a read error; the protein shown here comes from the DNA. This chain links TRDV1 with TRDJ1; 13 bases line up with TRDD3. The J gene is not listed in TCRdb, so it was assigned here from a DNA match to germline. Germline V gene lookup returns CDR1 TSWWSYY and CDR2 QGS. CDR3 length: 21 amino acids. CDR3 protein: CALGERSNWGIRGGYTDKLIF. The CDR3 region has the DNA TGTGCTCTTGGCGAACGGTCCAACTGGGGGATACGAGGGGGGTACACCGATAAACTCATCTTT.

A word on this clone: The identical CDR3 is also encoded by other nucleotide sequences in the sample. CDR3 DNA: TGTGCTCTTGGGGACCCCGCCTTCCCCGAACTGGGGGGTTACACCGATAAACTCATCTTT. It codes for CALGDPAFPELGGYTDKLIF. This chain connects TRDV1 to TRDJ1; 8 nucleotides agree with TRDD3. No J segment appears in TCRdb, so it was assigned here by matching the sequence to germline. The length of the CDR3 is 20 residues. Per the germline V gene, CDR1 is TSWWSYY and CDR2 is QGS. V shed 3 bases, J shed 0 bases, and the junction held 18 bases outside the gene matches.

This clone has just a few counts. With only one base between it and a far larger clone, this is likely a read error. No call exists for the J gene, whereas the V gene is TRDV2; the D call in the table, TRDD3, was not verified against the DNA. The CDR3 loop spans 18 amino acids. Germline CDR1 is GEAIGNYY and CDR2 is EKD. CDR3 bases: TGTGCCTGTGACCCTCTGGGGGATTCCCGTAACCCGTCCCCCAAGCTCATCTTT. Protein sequence: CACDPLGDSRNPSPKLIF.

This clone showed up just a few times. TCRdb's entry gives the protein of a much larger clone, which mismatches this DNA's translation at residue 9, likely from a read error; the protein reported here is translated from the DNA. The rearrangement links TRDV1 to TRDJ1; a possible D gene is TRDD3 (6 bases). No J gene was available from TCRdb, and it was assigned here by a germline match of the DNA. Germline CDR1 and CDR2: TSWWSYY and QGS. The CDR3 is 25 residues long. Trimming stripped 0 bases from V and 2 bases from J, with 40 bases between. The DNA for the CDR3 is TGTGCTCTTGGGGAACTCGAACCTCCCCGTACGTACGTGCCAGGCGGGGGGACTAATACCGATAAACTCATCTTT. Translation: CALGELEPPRTYVPGGGTNTDKLIF.

In the case of this clone: The amino acid sequence in TCRdb belongs to a much larger clone and departs from this DNA's translation at residue 8, likely a sequencing read error; the sequence shown is translated from the DNA. V and J are TRAV29/DV5 and TRDJ1; 9 bases agree with TRDD3. Trimming at V came to 3 bases and at J to 7 bases, leaving 19 bases not matched to a gene. The CDR3 spans 17 residues. Germline V CDR1 and CDR2: NSMFDY, ISSIKDK. Here the CDR3 reads CAATLRIRGYARFKLIF. The CDR3, as DNA: TGTGCAGCAACGCTTCGTATAAGGGGATACGCGCGGTTTAAACTCATCTTT. The full variable domain, completed using reference TRAV29/DV5 and TRDJ1, is DQQVKQNSPSLSVQEGRISILNCDYTNSMFDYFLWYKKYPAEGPTFLISISSIKDKNEDGRFTVFLNKSAKHLSLHIVPSQPGDSAVYFCAATLRIRGYARFKLIFGKGTRVTVEP.

About this clone: This DNA's translation differs at residue 21 from TCRdb's protein, which comes from a much larger clone; a read error is likely, and the protein shown is translated from the DNA. The chain combines TRDV1 with TRDJ1; 8 bases line up with TRDD3. CDR1 TSWWSYY and CDR2 QGS come from the germline V gene. The CDR3 totals 23 residues. The CDR3 region has the DNA TGTGCTCTTGGGGAACTTCCCTACGGCTGGGGGAAGCGGCTCTATCGAAACACCGATAAATTCATCTTT. Its protein is CALGELPYGWGKRLYRNTDKFIF.

This clone was observed a handful of times. This likely stems from a read error, as it lies one base from a far larger clone. The same CDR3 is also encoded by other DNA sequences in this sample. The chain employs TRDV1 and TRDJ1; perhaps D is TRDD2 or TRDD3 (5 bases each). TCRdb lists no J gene, so it was determined here by aligning the DNA to germline. This CDR3 spans 16 amino acids. Germline lookup yields CDR1 TSWWSYY and CDR2 QGS. CDR3: CALGDRITVPTDKLIF. For the CDR3, the DNA is TGTGCCCTTGGGGACCGGATAACCGTTCCTACCGATAAACTCATCTTT.

This clone was counted many times. V gene TRDV2 combines with J gene TRDJ1; 9 bases are shared with TRDD3. The CDR3 length is 18 residues. In germline, CDR1 is GEAIGNYY, CDR2 EKD. After removal of 2 bases from V and 0 bases from J, the junction contained 12 bases not matched to a gene. DNA for the CDR3: TGTGCCTGTGACATGGTGGGGGATAAGACTGGGTACACCGATAAACTCATCTTT. Its translation: CACDMVGDKTGYTDKLIF.